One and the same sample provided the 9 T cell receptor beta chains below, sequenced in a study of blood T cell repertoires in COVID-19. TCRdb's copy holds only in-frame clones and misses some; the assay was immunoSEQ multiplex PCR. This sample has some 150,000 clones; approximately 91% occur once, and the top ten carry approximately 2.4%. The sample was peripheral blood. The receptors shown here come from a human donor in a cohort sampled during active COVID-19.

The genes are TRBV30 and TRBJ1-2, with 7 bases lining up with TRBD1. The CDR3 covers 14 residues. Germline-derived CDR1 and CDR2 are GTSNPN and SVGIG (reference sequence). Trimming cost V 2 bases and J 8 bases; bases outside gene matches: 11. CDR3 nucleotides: TGTGCCTGGAGTACCCTGACAGGGCCAGGGGGCTACACCTTC. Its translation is CAWSTLTGPGGYTF.

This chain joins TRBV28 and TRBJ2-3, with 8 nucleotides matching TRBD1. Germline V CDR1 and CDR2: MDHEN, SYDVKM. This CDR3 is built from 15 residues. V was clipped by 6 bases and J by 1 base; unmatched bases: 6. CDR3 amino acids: CASSEPGQGTDTQYF. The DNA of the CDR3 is TGTGCCAGCAGCGAACCGGGACAGGGCACAGATACGCAGTATTTT.

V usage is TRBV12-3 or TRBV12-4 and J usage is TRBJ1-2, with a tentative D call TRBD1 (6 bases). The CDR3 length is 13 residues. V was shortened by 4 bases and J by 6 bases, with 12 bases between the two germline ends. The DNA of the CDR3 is TGTGCCAGCAGTTCCTCAGGGGTACATGGCTACACCTTC. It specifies CASSSSGVHGYTF.

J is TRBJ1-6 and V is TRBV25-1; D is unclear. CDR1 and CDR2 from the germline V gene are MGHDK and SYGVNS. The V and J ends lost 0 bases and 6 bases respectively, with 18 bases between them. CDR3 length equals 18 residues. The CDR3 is CASSEYRSGEGGNSPLHF. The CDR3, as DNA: TGTGCCAGCAGTGAATATAGGTCCGGGGAGGGAGGTAATTCACCCCTCCACTTT.

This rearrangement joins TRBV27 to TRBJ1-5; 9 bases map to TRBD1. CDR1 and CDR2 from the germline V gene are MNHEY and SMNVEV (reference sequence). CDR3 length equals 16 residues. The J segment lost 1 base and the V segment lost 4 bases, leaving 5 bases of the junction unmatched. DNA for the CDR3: TGTGCCAGCAGTTCCCGTGGACAGGGGAGCAATCAGCCCCAGCATTTT. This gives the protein CASSSRGQGSNQPQHF.

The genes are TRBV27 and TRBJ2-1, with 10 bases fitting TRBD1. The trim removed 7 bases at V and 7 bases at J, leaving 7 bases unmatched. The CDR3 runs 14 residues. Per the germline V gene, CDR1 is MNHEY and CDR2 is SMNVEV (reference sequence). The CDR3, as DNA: TGTGCCAGCACCGTCGGGACAGGGGTAAATGAGCAGTTCTTC. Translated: CASTVGTGVNEQFF.

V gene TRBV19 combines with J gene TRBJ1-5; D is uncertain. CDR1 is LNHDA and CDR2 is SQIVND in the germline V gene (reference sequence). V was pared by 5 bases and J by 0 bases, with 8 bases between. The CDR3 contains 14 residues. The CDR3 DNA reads TGTGCCAGTAGTCCGGGGTATAGCAATCAGCCCCAGCATTTT. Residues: CASSPGYSNQPQHF. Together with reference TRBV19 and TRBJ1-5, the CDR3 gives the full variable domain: DGGITQSPKYLFRKEGQNVTLSCEQNLNHDAMYWYRQDPGQGLRLIYYSQIVNDFQKGDIAEGYSVSREKKESFPLTVTSAQKNPTAFYLCASSPGYSNQPQHFGDGTRLSIL.

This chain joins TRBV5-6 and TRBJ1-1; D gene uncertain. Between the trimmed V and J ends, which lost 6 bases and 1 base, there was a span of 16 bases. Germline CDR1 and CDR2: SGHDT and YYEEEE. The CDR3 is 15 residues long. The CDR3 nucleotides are TGTGCCAGCACCCCCCTGTCGAGTGGGAACACTGAAGCTTTCTTT. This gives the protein CASTPLSSGNTEAFF.

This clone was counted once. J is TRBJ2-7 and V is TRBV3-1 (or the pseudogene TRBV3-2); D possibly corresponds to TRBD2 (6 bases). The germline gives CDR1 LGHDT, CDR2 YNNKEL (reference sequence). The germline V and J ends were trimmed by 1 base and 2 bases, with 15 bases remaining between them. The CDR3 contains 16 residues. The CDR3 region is CASSQVGRGGPYEQYF. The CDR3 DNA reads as TGTGCCAGCAGCCAAGTGGGCAGAGGAGGGCCCTACGAGCAGTACTTC.